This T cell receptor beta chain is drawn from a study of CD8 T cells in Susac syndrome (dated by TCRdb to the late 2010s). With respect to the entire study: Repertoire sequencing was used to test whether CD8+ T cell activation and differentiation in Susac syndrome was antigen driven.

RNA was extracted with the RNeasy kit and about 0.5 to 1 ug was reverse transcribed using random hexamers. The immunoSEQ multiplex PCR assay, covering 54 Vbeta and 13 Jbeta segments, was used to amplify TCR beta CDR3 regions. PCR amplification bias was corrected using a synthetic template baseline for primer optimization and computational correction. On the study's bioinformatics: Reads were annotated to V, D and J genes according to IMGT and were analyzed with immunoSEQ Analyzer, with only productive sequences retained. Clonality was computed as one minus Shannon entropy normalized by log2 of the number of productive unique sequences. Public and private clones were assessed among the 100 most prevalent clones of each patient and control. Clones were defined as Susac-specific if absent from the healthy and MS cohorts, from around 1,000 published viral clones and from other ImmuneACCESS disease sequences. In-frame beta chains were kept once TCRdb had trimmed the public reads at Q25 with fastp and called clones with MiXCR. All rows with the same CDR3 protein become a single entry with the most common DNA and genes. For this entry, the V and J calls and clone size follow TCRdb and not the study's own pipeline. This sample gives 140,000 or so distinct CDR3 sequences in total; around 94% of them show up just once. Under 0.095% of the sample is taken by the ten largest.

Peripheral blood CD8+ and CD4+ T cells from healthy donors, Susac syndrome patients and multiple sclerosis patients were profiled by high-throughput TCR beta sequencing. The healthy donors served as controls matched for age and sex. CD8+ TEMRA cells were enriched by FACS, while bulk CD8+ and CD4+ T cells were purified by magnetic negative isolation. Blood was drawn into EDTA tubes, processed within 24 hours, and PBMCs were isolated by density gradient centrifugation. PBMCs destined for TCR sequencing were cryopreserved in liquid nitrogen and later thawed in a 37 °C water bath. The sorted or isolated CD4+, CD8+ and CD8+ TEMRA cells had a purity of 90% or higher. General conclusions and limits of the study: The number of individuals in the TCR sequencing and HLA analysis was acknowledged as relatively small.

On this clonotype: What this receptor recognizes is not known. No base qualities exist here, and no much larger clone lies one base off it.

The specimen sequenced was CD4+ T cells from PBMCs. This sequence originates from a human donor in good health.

The CDR3 reads as follows: CATSDLLGTRELFF. The sequenced DNA: TGTGCCACCAGTGATTTGCTTGGGACCAGGGAGCTGTTTTTT. Recombination joined TRBV24-1 with TRBJ2-2; the D segment may tentatively be TRBD1 or TRBD2, each giving 5 matched bases. The junction carries 10 bases between V and J, which are trimmed by 0 bases and 9 bases respectively. The CDR1 and CDR2 encoded by the germline V gene are KGHDR and SFDVKD. Inclusive of the bounding cysteine and phenylalanine, the CDR3 is 14 residues long. Only CDR3 DNA is held: 42 bases, read in frame from base 1.